The rows below give T cell receptor beta chains drawn from one sample of a study of cytomegalovirus exposure and HLA in healthy donors. Profiling relied on immunoSEQ multiplex PCR, and the TCRdb table lists in-frame clones only, not all of them. The table shows about 160,000 clones, with roughly 80% occurring only once. Sequenced sample: PBMCs. These receptors were obtained from a male donor in good health and CMV-seronegative. Both conserved end residues are part of each CDR3. D genes are given only for firm matches. The listing skips clone size in some rows; elsewhere it reads once, few, many or a size class.

j_gene	d_gene	abundance	v_gene	CDR3aa	CDR3nt
TRBJ1-5	NA	once	TRBV5-1	CASSLGDNHSNQPQHF	TGCGCCAGCAGCTTGGGGGACAACCATAGCAATCAGCCCCAGCATTTT
TRBJ2-1	TRBD1	NA	TRBV6-5	CASSYVYRGSYNEQFF	TGTGCCAGCAGTTACGTATACAGGGGCTCCTACAATGAGCAGTTCTTC
TRBJ1-3	NA	NA	TRBV7-9	CASSLGGNSGNTIYF	TGTGCCAGCAGCTTAGGAGGGAACTCTGGAAACACCATATATTTT
TRBJ1-1	TRBD1	NA	TRBV7-6	CASSLWDRGDTEAFF	TGTGCCAGCAGCTTATGGGACAGGGGTGACACTGAAGCTTTCTTT
TRBJ2-5	NA	few	TRBV7-8	CASSLVGSSQETQYF	TGTGCCAGCAGCTTAGTGGGCAGTTCACAAGAGACCCAGTACTTC
TRBJ1-1	TRBD1	few	TRBV5-6	CASRDRGRSTEAFF	TGTGCCAGCAGAGACAGGGGGCGGTCCACTGAAGCTTTCTTT
TRBJ1-2	TRBD1	NA	TRBV6-1	CASSADRGYGYTF	TGTGCCAGCAGTGCTGACAGGGGCTATGGCTACACCTTC
TRBJ2-2	TRBD2	NA	TRBV9	CASSVDAGRAGGELFF	TGTGCCAGCAGCGTAGACGCCGGGAGGGCCGGCGGGGAGCTGTTTTTT
TRBJ2-2	NA	NA	TRBV11-3	CASSLGLPNTGELFF	TGTGCCAGCAGCTTAGGGCTTCCGAACACCGGGGAGCTGTTTTTT
TRBJ1-5	NA	few	TRBV7-9	CASSLTDAEHYDQPQHF	TGTGCCAGCAGTTTGACAGACGCCGAACATTACGATCAGCCCCAGCATTTT
TRBJ2-7	TRBD2	NA	TRBV27	CASSFLVAGGPLYEQYF	TGTGCCAGCAGTTTTTTGGTAGCGGGGGGGCCTTTGTACGAGCAGTACTTC
TRBJ2-3	NA	NA	TRBV5-1	CASSRSAGDTDTQYF	TGCGCCAGCAGCCGGTCGGCTGGAGACACAGATACGCAGTATTTT
TRBJ1-5	TRBD1	NA	TRBV5-6	CASSSGTGSQPQHF	TGTGCCAGCAGCTCCGGGACAGGGAGTCAGCCCCAGCATTTT
TRBJ2-7	TRBD1	NA	TRBV5-8	CASSLPRQGARSSYEQYF	TGTGCCAGCAGCCTTCCGAGACAGGGCGCGAGGAGCTCCTACGAGCAGTACTTC
TRBJ1-2	NA	NA	TRBV7-9	CASSLGTTNYGYTF	TGTGCCAGCAGCTTAGGGACAACTAACTATGGCTACACCTTC
TRBJ2-1	TRBD2	NA	TRBV5-4	CASSSARGRASNEQFF	TGTGCCAGCAGCTCGGCCAGAGGGAGGGCGTCGAATGAGCAGTTCTTC
TRBJ2-2	NA	NA	TRBV5-1	CASSLDSRPGELFF	TGCGCCAGCAGCTTGGACAGCCGGCCCGGGGAGCTGTTTTTT
TRBJ2-3	NA	NA	TRBV11-2	CASSLRAGRTDTQYF	TGTGCCAGCAGCTTAAGAGCCGGTCGCACAGATACGCAGTATTTT
TRBJ2-3	TRBD2	NA	TRBV4-2	CASSPGLAPSTDTQYF	TGTGCCAGCAGCCCGGGACTAGCGCCGAGCACAGATACGCAGTATTTT
TRBJ2-3	TRBD2	NA	TRBV5-6	CASSLTSGGSDFSTDTQYF	TGTGCCAGCAGCCTGACTAGCGGGGGGTCCGATTTTAGCACAGATACGCAGTATTTT
TRBJ1-2	TRBD1	once	TRBV11-1	CASKGQGKGYTF	TGTGCCAGCAAGGGACAGGGGAAAGGCTACACCTTC
TRBJ2-3	TRBD2	NA	TRBV7-2	CASSRGVAGGTDTQYF	TGTGCCAGCAGCCGCGGGGTAGCGGGGGGCACAGATACGCAGTATTTT
TRBJ2-5	TRBD2	NA	TRBV9	CASSLQLGLEETQYF	TGTGCCAGCAGCCTACAATTGGGACTAGAAGAGACCCAGTACTTC
TRBJ2-5	TRBD1	NA	TRBV7-3	CASSRTGGVGTQYF	TGTGCCAGCAGCCGCACAGGGGGCGTCGGGACCCAGTACTTC
TRBJ2-2	NA	NA	TRBV7-8	CASSSRVRAGYDTGELFF	TGTGCCAGCAGCTCTAGGGTTAGGGCAGGGTATGACACCGGGGAGCTGTTTTTT
TRBJ2-1	TRBD2	NA	TRBV9	CASSVSGSRTYNEQFF	TGTGCCAGCAGCGTTAGCGGGAGCAGAACTTACAATGAGCAGTTCTTC
TRBJ1-2	NA	NA	TRBV7-8	CASSLARVTYGYTF	TGTGCCAGCAGCTTAGCCAGGGTAACCTATGGCTACACCTTC
TRBJ2-7	TRBD1	NA	TRBV27	CASSLGDRDYEQYF	TGTGCCAGCAGTTTAGGGGACAGGGACTACGAGCAGTACTTC
TRBJ2-5	TRBD1	NA	TRBV7-8	CASSSPGQGAGPQTQYF	TGTGCCAGCAGCTCACCGGGACAGGGGGCCGGCCCCCAGACCCAGTACTTC
TRBJ2-3	TRBD2	NA	TRBV6-1	CASSEARAGGTHTQYF	TGTGCCAGCAGTGAAGCTCGAGCGGGAGGTACACATACGCAGTATTTT
TRBJ1-6	NA	NA	TRBV27	CASRGLSSYNSPLHF	TGTGCCAGCCGCGGGTTGAGCTCCTATAATTCACCCCTCCACTTT
TRBJ1-2	TRBD1	once	TRBV9	CASSVEDRVGYTF	TGTGCCAGCAGCGTCGAGGACAGGGTCGGCTACACCTTC
TRBJ2-3	NA	NA	TRBV9	CASSVEGGETDTQYF	TGTGCCAGCAGCGTAGAGGGGGGGGAAACAGATACGCAGTATTTT
TRBJ1-1	NA	NA	TRBV6-6	CASLDPGVNTEAFF	TGTGCCAGCTTAGATCCAGGGGTTAACACTGAAGCTTTCTTT
TRBJ2-7	TRBD1	NA	TRBV7-9	CASRNTGEGFETSYEQYF	TGTGCCAGCAGGAATACAGGGGAAGGGTTCGAAACATCCTACGAGCAGTACTTC
TRBJ2-1	NA	NA	TRBV5-6	CASSLGPGGNEQFF	TGTGCCAGCAGCTTGGGCCCCGGGGGCAATGAGCAGTTCTTC
TRBJ2-1	TRBD1	NA	TRBV2	CASSQGALNSGEQFF	TGTGCCAGCAGTCAGGGGGCACTAAACAGTGGTGAGCAGTTCTTC
TRBJ2-3	TRBD2	NA	TRBV28	CASSPIAGGLTDTQYF	TGTGCCAGCAGTCCAATAGCGGGGGGGCTCACAGATACGCAGTATTTT
TRBJ1-5	NA	NA	TRBV9	CASSVGVEQPQHF	TGTGCCAGCAGCGTAGGAGTTGAACAGCCCCAGCATTTT
TRBJ2-4	TRBD1	once	TRBV27	CASSNLRDRGLLAKNIQYF	TGTGCCAGCAGTAACCTACGGGACAGGGGGCTTCTAGCCAAAAACATTCAGTACTTC
TRBJ2-5	NA	once	TRBV7-3	CASSLTAGSVETQYF	TGTGCCAGCAGCTTAACTGCCGGGAGTGTGGAGACCCAGTACTTC
TRBJ1-6	NA	few	TRBV5-5	CASSLQEDSPLHF	TGTGCCAGCAGCTTGCAGGAGGATTCACCCCTCCACTTT
TRBJ1-1	NA	few	TRBV5-6	CASSLELRTEAFF	TGTGCCAGCAGCTTGGAACTGCGGACTGAAGCTTTCTTT
TRBJ1-5	NA	NA	TRBV2	CASSRVGQPQHF	TGTGCCAGCAGCAGGGTAGGTCAGCCCCAGCATTTT
TRBJ1-5	NA	NA	TRBV4-1	CASSQDWGDGYQPQHF	TGCGCCAGCAGCCAAGATTGGGGCGACGGTTATCAGCCCCAGCATTTT
TRBJ2-3	NA	NA	TRBV5-1	CASSSAVQGPDTQYF	TGCGCCAGCAGCTCGGCGGTCCAGGGGCCAGATACGCAGTATTTT
TRBJ1-1	NA	NA	TRBV6-6	CASSYGFREDTEAFF	TGTGCCAGCAGTTATGGTTTTCGAGAGGACACTGAAGCTTTCTTT